These 16 T cell receptor beta chains share one sample of origin, sequenced in a study of blood T cells in healthy people across ages. It was with a sample-barcoded 5' primer and a J-beta primer mix that a second PCR of roughly 7 to 12 cycles was run. MiXCR, applied by TCRdb to the 5' RACE reads, yields one record per CDR3 protein. Here the sample spans about 1.8 million distinct CDR3 sequences, less than 50% being singletons. Sequenced material: blood. All receptors come from a woman between 40 and 55 years old in good health.

The V call is TRBV28, the J call TRBJ2-1; D possibly matches TRBD1 or TRBD2 (5 bases each). V lost 6 bases and J 4 bases, leaving 16 bases between the germline ends. In germline, CDR1 is MDHEN, CDR2 SYDVKM. The CDR3 has 15 amino acids. The CDR3 protein is CASSRIRDVYNEQFF. In nucleotides, the CDR3 is TGTGCCAGCAGCCGCATCCGGGACGTGTACAATGAGCAGTTCTTC.

The chain joins TRBV27 to TRBJ2-1; D ambiguous. CDR1 is MNHEY and CDR2 is SMNVEV in the germline V gene (reference sequence). V was shortened by 7 bases and J by 5 bases, with 15 bases between the two germline ends. The CDR3 contains 14 residues. The CDR3 nucleotides are TGTGCCAGCACCCGACGGGCCCTCGACAATGAGCAGTTCTTC. This codes for CASTRRALDNEQFF.

The chain employs TRBV4-3 and TRBJ2-4; 12 bases map to TRBD2. Germline CDR1 is LGHNA and CDR2 is YSLEER. There are 14 residues in the CDR3. V dropped 3 bases and J dropped 13; count of bases not matched to a gene: 7. CDR3 DNA sequence: TGCGCCAGCAGCCACAGACTAGCGGGGGTTGAGCAGTACTTC. Protein sequence: CASSHRLAGVEQYF.

The chain employs TRBV7-2 and TRBJ1-5; TRBD1 is a possible D gene (5 bases). The germline V and J ends were trimmed by 5 bases and 5 bases, with 10 bases remaining between them. The V gene's germline CDR1 is SGHTA and CDR2 FQGNSA. The CDR3 sequence is 13 residues long. The CDR3 region is CASSGRGDQPQHF. The CDR3 DNA is TGTGCCAGCAGCGGAAGAGGGGATCAGCCCCAGCATTTT.

This chain joins TRBV4-1 and TRBJ2-5; 8 positions match TRBD1. The J call may be incorrect, as the DNA end agrees better with TRBJ2-7. CDR1 MGHRA and CDR2 YSYEKL come from the germline V gene. CDR3 size: 15 residues. CDR3 in DNA: TGCGCCAGCAGCGATCGGACAGGGACGAACTACGAGCAGTACTTC. It specifies CASSDRTGTNYEQYF.

The chain couples TRBV6-2 or TRBV6-3 to TRBJ2-1; no clear D. The CDR3 covers 16 residues. V lost 0 bases and J lost 3, with 12 bases in between. Germline assignment: CDR1 MNHEY and CDR2 SVGEGT. The CDR3 DNA sequence: TGTGCCAGCAGTTACTCAGCCAGGCTAGACTACAATGAGCAGTTCTTC. It is translated as CASSYSARLDYNEQFF.

The table lists this clonotype with a few counts. This chain uses TRBV12-3 or TRBV12-4 with TRBJ1-1; 7 positions agree with TRBD1. Germline trimming cut 5 bases from V and 8 bases from J; bases unmatched to any gene: 11. This CDR3 comprises 14 residues. The CDR3 DNA reads TGTGCCAGCAGTCCCGGGACAGTTGGCACGGAAGCTTTCTTT. This gives the protein CASSPGTVGTEAFF.

The rearrangement uses TRBV11-2 and TRBJ2-4, with D perhaps matching TRBD1 (8 bases). The J call may not be correct, given that the DNA end is closer to TRBJ2-5. The germline V gene has CDR1 SGHAT and CDR2 FQNNGV. The CDR3 has 15 residues. CDR3 sequence reads: CASSYTTGEGETQYF. CDR3 nucleotide sequence: TGTGCCAGCAGCTACACGACAGGGGAGGGAGAGACCCAGTACTTC.

This clonotype turned up a few times. The V call is TRBV7-2, the J call TRBJ2-7; maybe TRBD1 (9 bases). The CDR3 consists of 15 residues. Germline V gene sequence: CDR1 SGHTA, CDR2 FQGNSA. The germline V and J ends were trimmed by 4 bases and 3 bases, with 16 bases remaining between them. This CDR3 is CASSSGGTGNYEQYF. The CDR3 DNA reads as TGTGCCAGCAGCTCGGGGGGGACAGGGAACTACGAGCAGTACTTC.

The chain carries TRBV20-1 and TRBJ2-1; D is perhaps TRBD1 (5 bases). V lost 0 bases and J lost 0, with 9 bases in between. CDR1 and CDR2 (germline): DFQATT, SNEGSKA (reference sequence). This CDR3 has 15 amino acids. Here the CDR3 reads CSAREGVSSYNEQFF. The CDR3 nucleotides read TGCAGTGCTAGAGAAGGGGTCAGCTCCTACAATGAGCAGTTCTTC.

The V and J genes are TRBV20-1 and TRBJ1-2; D perhaps matches TRBD1 (5 bases). The V gene's germline CDR1 is DFQATT and CDR2 SNEGSKA (reference sequence). V was cut by 4 bases and J by 4 bases, with 16 bases left in between. The CDR3 consists of 14 residues. This CDR3 is CSAKEGPRSYGYTF. CDR3 coding DNA: TGCAGTGCTAAGGAGGGACCCAGGAGCTATGGCTACACCTTC.

This clonotype was seen just once. The chain couples TRBV4-3 to TRBJ1-1; D remains ambiguous. Germline CDR1 is LGHNA and CDR2 is YSLEER. Trimming left V 0 bases short and J 3 bases short, with 14 bases between. This CDR3 comprises 16 residues. The CDR3 is CASSQEGFALDTEAFF. The DNA of the CDR3 is TGCGCCAGCAGCCAAGAAGGGTTCGCGTTGGACACTGAAGCTTTCTTT.

The rearrangement joins TRBV12-3 or TRBV12-4 to TRBJ2-5; tentative D call: TRBD2 (6 bases). The better agreement between TRBJ2-7 and the DNA end casts doubt on the J call. CDR3 length equals 13 residues. CDR3 protein: CASQTRTGDEQYF. The CDR3 DNA sequence: TGTGCCAGCCAGACTAGAACTGGGGACGAGCAGTACTTC.

The rearrangement links TRBV25-1 to TRBJ2-1; D gene unclear. TRBJ2-7 explains the end of the DNA better; the J call may be wrong. Germline-derived CDR1 and CDR2 are MGHDK and SYGVNS. The CDR3 has 16 residues. The CDR3 here is CASSEGVRSSYNEQYF. The CDR3 coding sequence is TGTGCCAGCAGTGAAGGGGTCAGGAGCTCCTACAATGAGCAGTACTTC.

The chain combines TRBV6-5 with TRBJ2-4; 9 positions match TRBD1. The J call may be mistaken, given a closer DNA end match to TRBJ2-7. Germline V gives CDR1 MNHEY, CDR2 SVGAGI. The CDR3 sequence is 15 residues long. The CDR3 loop reads CASSRSGQGSYEQYF. DNA of the CDR3: TGTGCCAGCAGTCGGTCGGGACAGGGTTCCTACGAGCAGTACTTC.

The rearrangement uses TRBV9 and TRBJ1-1; D is perhaps TRBD1 (5 bases). Germline CDR1 reads SGDLS; CDR2 reads YYNGEE. V was trimmed by 0 bases and J by 6 bases, leaving 12 bases between them. The CDR3 extends over 14 amino acids. This CDR3 is CASSVDPRGAEAFF. The CDR3 DNA is TGTGCCAGCAGCGTAGACCCTAGGGGTGCTGAAGCTTTCTTT. Complete variable domain (other parts from reference TRBV9 and TRBJ1-1): DSGVTQTPKHLITATGQRVTLRCSPRSGDLSVYWYQQSLDQGLQFLIQYYNGEERAKGNILERFSAQQFPDLHSELNLSSLELGDSALYFCASSVDPRGAEAFFGQGTRLTVV.